This T cell receptor (beta chain) derives from a study of human T cells and chemical hapten exposure. Across the whole study: Sensitization applied 2% DPC to about 2 cm by about 2 cm of upper inner arm skin.

TCRdb called the RACE reads again in MiXCR, with one record for every CDR3 protein. The profile covers tens of thousands of distinct CDR3 sequences, with approximately 10% appearing a single time and 27% taken by the ten largest. Looked up from germline, CDR1 is SGHKS and CDR2 is YYEKEE (reference sequence). CDR3 length: 15 residues. Trimming took 5 bases from V and 3 from J, leaving 18 bases between them. The time point here: pre-sensitization, week 0. The treatment denotes: therapeutic diphenylcyclopropenone sensitization with weekly scalp DPC. Unfractionated whole blood yielded the extracted total RNA. This clonotype was seen many times.

The chain is built from TRBV5-5 and TRBJ2-7; a weak D match, TRBD2 (5 bases). This sequence was found in a man between 50 and 59 years old with alopecia areata. Some clones in this sample may be carry-over from other donors' samples. The material was whole blood, obtained in connection with sensitization to the hapten diphenylcyclopropenone (DPC). CDR3 sequence: CASSMTLGGHYEQYF. The CDR3 DNA sequence: TGTGCCAGCAGTATGACACTAGGTGGGCACTACGAGCAGTACTTC.